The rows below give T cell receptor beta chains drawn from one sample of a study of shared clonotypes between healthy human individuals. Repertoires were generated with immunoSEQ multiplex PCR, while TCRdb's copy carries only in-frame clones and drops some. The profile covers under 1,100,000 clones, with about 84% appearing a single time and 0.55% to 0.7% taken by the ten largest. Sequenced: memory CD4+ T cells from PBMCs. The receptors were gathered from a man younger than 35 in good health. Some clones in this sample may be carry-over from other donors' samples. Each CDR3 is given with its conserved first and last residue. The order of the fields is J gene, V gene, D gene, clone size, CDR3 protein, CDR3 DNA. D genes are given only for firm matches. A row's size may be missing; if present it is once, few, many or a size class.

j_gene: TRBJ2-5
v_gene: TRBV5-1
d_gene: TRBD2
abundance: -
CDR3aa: CASISLGGKGETQYF
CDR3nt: TGCGCCAGCATCTCCCTGGGGGGGAAGGGAGAGACCCAGTACTTC

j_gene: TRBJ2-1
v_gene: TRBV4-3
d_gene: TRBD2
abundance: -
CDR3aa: CASSQDSVMASGHNEQFF
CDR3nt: TGCGCCAGCAGCCAAGATAGCGTGATGGCTAGCGGTCACAATGAGCAGTTCTTC

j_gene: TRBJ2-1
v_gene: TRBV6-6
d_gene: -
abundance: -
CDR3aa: CASSWDFPAGYNEQFF
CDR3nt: TGTGCCAGCAGCTGGGACTTCCCGGCGGGCTACAATGAGCAGTTCTTC

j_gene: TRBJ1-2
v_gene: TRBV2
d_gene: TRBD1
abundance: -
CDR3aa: CASTIYRDRDGYTF
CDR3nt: TGTGCCAGCACAATTTACCGGGACAGGGATGGCTACACCTTC

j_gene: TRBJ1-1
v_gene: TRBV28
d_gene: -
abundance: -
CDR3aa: CASSGTPVVGGLANTEAFF
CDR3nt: TGTGCCAGCAGTGGGACCCCAGTAGTGGGGGGCCTGGCGAACACTGAAGCTTTCTTT

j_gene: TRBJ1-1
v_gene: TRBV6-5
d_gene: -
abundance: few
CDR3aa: CASSYQPEGTEAFF
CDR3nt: TGTGCCAGCAGTTACCAACCCGAGGGCACTGAAGCTTTCTTT

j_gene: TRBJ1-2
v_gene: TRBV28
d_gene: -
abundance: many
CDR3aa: CASSFQGGYGYTF
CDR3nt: TGTGCCAGCAGTTTCCAGGGAGGGTATGGCTACACCTTC

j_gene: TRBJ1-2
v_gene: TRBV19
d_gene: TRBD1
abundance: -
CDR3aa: CASSTGDVSGYTF
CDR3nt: TGTGCCAGTAGCACAGGGGACGTAAGTGGCTACACCTTC

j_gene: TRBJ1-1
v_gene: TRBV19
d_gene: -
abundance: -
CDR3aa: CASSRRGGNTEAFF
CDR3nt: TGTGCCAGTAGTCGGCGGGGGGGGAACACTGAAGCTTTCTTT

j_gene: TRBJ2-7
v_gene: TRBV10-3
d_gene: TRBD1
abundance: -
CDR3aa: CAISELQGKGLYEQYF
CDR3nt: TGTGCCATCAGTGAGTTACAGGGGAAAGGGCTCTACGAGCAGTACTTC

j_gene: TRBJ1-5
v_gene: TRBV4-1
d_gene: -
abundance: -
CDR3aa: CASSRGLQETQHF
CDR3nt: TGCGCCAGCAGCCGGGGGCTACAAGAGACCCAGCATTTT

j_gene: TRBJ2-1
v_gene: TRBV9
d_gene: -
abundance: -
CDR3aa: CASSRAHGAANEQFF
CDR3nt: TGTGCCAGCAGTAGAGCCCACGGGGCGGCAAATGAGCAGTTCTTC

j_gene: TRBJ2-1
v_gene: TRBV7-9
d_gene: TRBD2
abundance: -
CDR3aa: CASSLWAGGGRKYNEQFF
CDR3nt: TGTGCCAGCAGCTTATGGGCGGGAGGGGGACGAAAATACAATGAGCAGTTCTTC

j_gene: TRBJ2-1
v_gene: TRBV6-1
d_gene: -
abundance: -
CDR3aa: CASSDRPADYNEQFF
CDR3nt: TGTGCCAGCAGTGACCGGCCGGCGGACTACAATGAGCAGTTCTTC

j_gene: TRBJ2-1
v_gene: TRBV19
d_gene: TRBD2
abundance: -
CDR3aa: CASSLEGLAYNEQFF
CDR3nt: TGTGCCAGTAGCCTAGAGGGACTAGCTTACAATGAGCAGTTCTTC

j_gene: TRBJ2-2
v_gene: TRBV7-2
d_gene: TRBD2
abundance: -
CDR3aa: CASSPRAGATGELFF
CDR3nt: TGTGCCAGCAGCCCCCGGGCGGGAGCCACCGGGGAGCTGTTTTTT

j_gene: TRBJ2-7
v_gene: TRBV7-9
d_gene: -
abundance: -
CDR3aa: CASSLGGTGYEQYF
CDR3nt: TGTGCCAGCAGCTTAGGGGGGACCGGCTACGAGCAGTACTTC

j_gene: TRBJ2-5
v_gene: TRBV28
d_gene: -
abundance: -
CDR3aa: CASNQRRETQYF
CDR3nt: TGTGCCAGCAACCAGCGGAGAGAGACCCAGTACTTC

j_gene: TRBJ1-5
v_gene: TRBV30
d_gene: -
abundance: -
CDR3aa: CAWSRRDLGNQPQHF
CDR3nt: TGTGCCTGGAGCCGGCGGGACCTTGGGAATCAGCCCCAGCATTTT

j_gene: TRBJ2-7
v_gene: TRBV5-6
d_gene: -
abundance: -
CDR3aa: CASSPGPFYEQYF
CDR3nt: TGTGCCAGCAGCCCGGGACCTTTCTACGAGCAGTACTTC

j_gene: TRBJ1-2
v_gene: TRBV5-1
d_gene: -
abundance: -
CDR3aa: CASSLGQDYYTF
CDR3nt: TGCGCCAGCAGCTTGGGCCAGGACTACTACACCTTC

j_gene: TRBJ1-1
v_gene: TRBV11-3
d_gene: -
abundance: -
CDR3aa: CASSLGLSQVTNYTEAFF
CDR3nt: TGTGCCAGCAGCTTAGGATTATCACAGGTTACCAATTACACTGAAGCTTTCTTT

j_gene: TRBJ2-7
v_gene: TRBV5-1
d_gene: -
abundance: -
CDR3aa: CASSPRIRGWREQYF
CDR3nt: TGCGCCAGCAGCCCTCGGATCAGGGGCTGGAGGGAGCAGTACTTC

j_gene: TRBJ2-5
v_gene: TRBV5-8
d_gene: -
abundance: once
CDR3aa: CASSLQGQETQYF
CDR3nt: TGTGCCAGCAGCTTGCAGGGGCAAGAGACCCAGTACTTC

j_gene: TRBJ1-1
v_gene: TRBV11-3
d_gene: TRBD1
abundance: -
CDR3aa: CASSPTGSNTEAFF
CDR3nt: TGTGCCAGCAGCCCGACAGGGTCTAACACTGAAGCTTTCTTT

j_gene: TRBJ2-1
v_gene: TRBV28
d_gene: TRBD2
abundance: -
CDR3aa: CATTPAAGLAGYNEQFF
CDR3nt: TGTGCCACCACCCCCGCCGCGGGACTAGCGGGCTACAATGAGCAGTTCTTC

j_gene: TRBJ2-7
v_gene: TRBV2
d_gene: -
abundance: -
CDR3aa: CASTWKSSYEQYF
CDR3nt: TGTGCCAGCACGTGGAAGAGCTCCTACGAGCAGTACTTC

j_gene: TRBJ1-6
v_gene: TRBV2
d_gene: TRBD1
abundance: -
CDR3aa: CASSEAGTGYSPLHF
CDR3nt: TGTGCCAGCAGTGAAGCGGGGACAGGTTATTCACCCCTCCACTTT

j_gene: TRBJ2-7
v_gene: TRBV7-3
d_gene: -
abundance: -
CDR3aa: CASSLLPSSYEQYF
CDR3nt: TGTGCCAGCAGCTTACTCCCCTCGTCCTACGAGCAGTACTTC

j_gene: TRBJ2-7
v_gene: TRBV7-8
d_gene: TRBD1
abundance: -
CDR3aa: CASSTQTGIEYEQYF
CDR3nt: TGTGCCAGCAGCACGCAGACAGGGATCGAGTACGAGCAGTACTTC

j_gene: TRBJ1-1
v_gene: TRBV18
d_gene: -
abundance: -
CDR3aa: CASSLTSYSENTEAFF
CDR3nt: TGTGCCAGCTCACTGACTAGTTATAGCGAGAACACTGAAGCTTTCTTT

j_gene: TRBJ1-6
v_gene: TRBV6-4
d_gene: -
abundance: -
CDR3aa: CASSDDSRGIYNSPLHF
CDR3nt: TGTGCCAGCAGTGACGACTCGAGAGGGATATATAATTCACCCCTCCACTTT

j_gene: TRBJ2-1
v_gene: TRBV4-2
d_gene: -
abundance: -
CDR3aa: CASSQAETALYNEQFF
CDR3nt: TGTGCCAGCAGCCAAGCGGAGACAGCCCTCTACAATGAGCAGTTCTTC

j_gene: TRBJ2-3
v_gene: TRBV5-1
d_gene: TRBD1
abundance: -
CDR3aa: CASSLDLGGQGASDTQYF
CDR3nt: TGCGCCAGCAGCTTGGATCTCGGTGGGCAGGGGGCATCAGATACGCAGTATTTT

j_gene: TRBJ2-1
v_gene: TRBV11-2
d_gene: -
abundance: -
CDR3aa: CASSFGSPYNEQFF
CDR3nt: TGTGCCAGCAGCTTTGGTAGCCCATACAATGAGCAGTTCTTC

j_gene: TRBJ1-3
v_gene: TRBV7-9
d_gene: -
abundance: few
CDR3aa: CASSLNSGAGNTIYF
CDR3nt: TGTGCCAGCAGCTTGAATTCAGGGGCCGGAAACACCATATATTTT